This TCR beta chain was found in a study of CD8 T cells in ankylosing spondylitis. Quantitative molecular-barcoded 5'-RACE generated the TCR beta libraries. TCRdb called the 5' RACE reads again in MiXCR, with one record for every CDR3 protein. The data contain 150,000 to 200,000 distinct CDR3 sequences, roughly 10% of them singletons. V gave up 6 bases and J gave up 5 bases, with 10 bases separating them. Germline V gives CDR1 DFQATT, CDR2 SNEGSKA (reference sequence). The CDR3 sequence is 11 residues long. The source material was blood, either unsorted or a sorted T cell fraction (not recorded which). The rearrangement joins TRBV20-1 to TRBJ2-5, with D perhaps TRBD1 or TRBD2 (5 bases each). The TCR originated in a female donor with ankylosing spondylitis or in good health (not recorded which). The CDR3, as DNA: TGCAGTGCCGCCAGGGAGGAGACCCAGTACTTC. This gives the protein CSAAREETQYF.